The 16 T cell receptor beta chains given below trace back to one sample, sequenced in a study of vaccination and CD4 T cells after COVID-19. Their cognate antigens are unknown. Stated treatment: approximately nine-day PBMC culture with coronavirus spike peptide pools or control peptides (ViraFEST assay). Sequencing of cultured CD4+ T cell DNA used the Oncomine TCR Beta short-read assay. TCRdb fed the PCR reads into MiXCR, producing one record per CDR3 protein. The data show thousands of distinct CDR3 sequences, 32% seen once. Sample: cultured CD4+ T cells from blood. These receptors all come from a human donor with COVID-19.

The CDR3 loop is CATSSGGEQYF. The CDR3, as DNA: TGTGCCACCAGTTCTGGGGGCGAGCAGTACTTC. The V call is TRBV24-1, the J call TRBJ2-7; D is possibly TRBD1 or TRBD2 (5 bases each). Trimming pared 6 bases from V and 6 bases from J, leaving 8 bases between. The CDR3 has 11 residues. Germline V CDR1 and CDR2: KGHDR, SFDVKD.

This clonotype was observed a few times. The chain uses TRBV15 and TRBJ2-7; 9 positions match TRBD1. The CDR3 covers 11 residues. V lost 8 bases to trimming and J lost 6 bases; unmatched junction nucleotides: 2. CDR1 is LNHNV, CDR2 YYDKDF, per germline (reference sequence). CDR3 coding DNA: TGTGCCACCGGACAGGGGCCCGAGCAGTACTTC. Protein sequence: CATGQGPEQYF.

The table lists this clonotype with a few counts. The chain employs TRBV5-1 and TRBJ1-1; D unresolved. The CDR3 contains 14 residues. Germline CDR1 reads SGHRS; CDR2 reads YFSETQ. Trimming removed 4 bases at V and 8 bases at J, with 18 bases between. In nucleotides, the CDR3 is TGCGCCAGCAGCGAGGGCGGGGTGGTGCCGGAAGCTTTCTTT. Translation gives CASSEGGVVPEAFF.

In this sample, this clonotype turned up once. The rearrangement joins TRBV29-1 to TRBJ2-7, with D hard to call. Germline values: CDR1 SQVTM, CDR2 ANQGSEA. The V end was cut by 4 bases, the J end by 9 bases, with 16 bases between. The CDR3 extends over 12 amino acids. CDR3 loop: CSVGGDAVGQYF. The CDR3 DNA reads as TGCAGCGTTGGAGGCGACGCGGTGGGGCAGTACTTC.

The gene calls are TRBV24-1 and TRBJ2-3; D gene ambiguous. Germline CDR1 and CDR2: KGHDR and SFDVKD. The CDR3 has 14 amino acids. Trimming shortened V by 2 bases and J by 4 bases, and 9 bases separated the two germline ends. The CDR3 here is CATSDSKSADTQYF. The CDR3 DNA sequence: TGTGCCACCAGTGATTCCAAAAGTGCAGATACGCAGTATTTT.

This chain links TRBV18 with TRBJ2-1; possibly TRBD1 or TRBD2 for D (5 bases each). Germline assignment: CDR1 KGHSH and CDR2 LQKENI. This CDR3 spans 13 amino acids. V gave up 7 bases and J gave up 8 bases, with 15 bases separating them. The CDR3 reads CASLPTRGDEQFF. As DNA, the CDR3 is TGTGCCAGCTTACCCACTAGGGGCGATGAGCAGTTCTTC.

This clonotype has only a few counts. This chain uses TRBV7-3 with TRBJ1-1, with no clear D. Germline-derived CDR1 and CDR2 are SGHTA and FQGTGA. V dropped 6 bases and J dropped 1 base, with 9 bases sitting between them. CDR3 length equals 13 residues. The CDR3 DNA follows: TGTGCCAGCAGTCGGCAGGAGAACACTGAAGCTTTCTTT. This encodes CASSRQENTEAFF.

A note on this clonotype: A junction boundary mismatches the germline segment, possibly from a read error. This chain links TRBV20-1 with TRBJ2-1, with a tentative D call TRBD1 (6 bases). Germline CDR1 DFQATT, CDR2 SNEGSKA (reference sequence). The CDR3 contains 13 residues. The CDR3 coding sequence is TGCAGTGCCTGGAGTGGAACAGGGCGAGCCTCTATCTTC. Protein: CSAWSGTGRASIF.

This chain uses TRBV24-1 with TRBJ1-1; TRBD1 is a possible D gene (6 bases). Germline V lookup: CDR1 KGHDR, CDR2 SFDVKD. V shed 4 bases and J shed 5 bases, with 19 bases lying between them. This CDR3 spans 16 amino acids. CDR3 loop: CATSDPGGGRGTEAFF. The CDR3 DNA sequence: TGTGCCACCAGTGACCCCGGGGGGGGCAGAGGGACTGAAGCTTTCTTT.

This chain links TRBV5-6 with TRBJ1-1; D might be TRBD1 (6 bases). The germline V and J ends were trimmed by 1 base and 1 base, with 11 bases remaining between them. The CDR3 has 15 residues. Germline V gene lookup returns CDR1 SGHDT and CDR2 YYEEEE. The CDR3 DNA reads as TGTGCCAGCAGCTTGATCCCCAGGGGGAACACTGAAGCTTTCTTT. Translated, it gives CASSLIPRGNTEAFF.

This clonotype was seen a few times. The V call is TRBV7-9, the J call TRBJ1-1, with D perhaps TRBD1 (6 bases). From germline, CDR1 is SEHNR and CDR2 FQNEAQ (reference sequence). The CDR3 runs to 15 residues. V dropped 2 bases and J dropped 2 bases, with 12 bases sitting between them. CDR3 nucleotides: TGTGCCAGCAGCTTAAGTCGGGGGGCCAACACTGAAGCTTTCTTT. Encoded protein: CASSLSRGANTEAFF.

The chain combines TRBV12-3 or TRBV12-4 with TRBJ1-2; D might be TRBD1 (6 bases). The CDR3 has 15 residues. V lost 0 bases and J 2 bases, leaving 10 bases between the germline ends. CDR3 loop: CASSLADRGNYGYTF. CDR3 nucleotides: TGTGCCAGCAGTTTAGCGGACAGAGGAAACTATGGCTACACCTTC.

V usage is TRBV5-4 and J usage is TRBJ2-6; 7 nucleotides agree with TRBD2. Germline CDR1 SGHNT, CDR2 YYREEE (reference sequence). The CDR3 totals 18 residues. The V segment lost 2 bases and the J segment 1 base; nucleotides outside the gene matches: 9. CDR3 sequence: CASSLLWGEGSGANVLTF. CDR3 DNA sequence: TGTGCCAGCAGCTTATTGTGGGGGGAGGGATCTGGGGCCAACGTCCTGACTTTC.

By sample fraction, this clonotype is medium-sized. The CDR3 nucleotides read TGTGCCAGCAGTCCATCTCCCTTTACAGGTTCCTATGGCTACACCTTC. Translating gives CASSPSPFTGSYGYTF. The chain is built from TRBV27 and TRBJ1-2; D perhaps matches TRBD1 (5 bases). The CDR3 runs 16 residues. Germline V gene lookup returns CDR1 MNHEY and CDR2 SMNVEV (reference sequence). The V end lost 5 bases, the J end lost 4 bases, and 20 bases lay between the germline ends.

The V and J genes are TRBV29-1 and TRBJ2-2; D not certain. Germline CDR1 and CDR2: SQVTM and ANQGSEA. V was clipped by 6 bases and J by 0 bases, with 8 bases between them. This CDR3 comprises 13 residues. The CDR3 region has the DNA TGCAGCGTCAGACACGCGAACACCGGGGAGCTGTTTTTT. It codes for CSVRHANTGELFF.

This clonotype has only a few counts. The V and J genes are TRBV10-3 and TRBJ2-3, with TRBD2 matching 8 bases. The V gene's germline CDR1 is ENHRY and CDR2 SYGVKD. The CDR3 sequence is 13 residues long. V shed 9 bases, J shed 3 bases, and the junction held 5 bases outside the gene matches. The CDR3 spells CAIYSGATDTQYF. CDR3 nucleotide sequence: TGTGCCATTTATAGCGGGGCTACAGATACGCAGTATTTT.